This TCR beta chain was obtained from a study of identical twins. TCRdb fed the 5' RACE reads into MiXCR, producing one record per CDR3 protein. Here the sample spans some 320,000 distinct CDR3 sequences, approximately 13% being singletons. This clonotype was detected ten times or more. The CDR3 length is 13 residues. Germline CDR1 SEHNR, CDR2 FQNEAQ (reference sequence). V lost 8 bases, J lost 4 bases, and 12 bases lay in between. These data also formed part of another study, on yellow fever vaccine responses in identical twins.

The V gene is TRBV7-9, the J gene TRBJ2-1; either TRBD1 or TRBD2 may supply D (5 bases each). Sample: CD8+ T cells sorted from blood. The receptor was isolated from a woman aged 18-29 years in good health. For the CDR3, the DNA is TGTGCCAGCTTAATGGGACCATACAATGAGCAGTTCTTC. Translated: CASLMGPYNEQFF.